This entry lists 27 T cell receptor beta chains sequenced from one sample in a study of T cell changes during pregnancy in multiple sclerosis. Assay used: immunoSEQ multiplex PCR; TCRdb lists only in-frame clones, some missing. The sample shows about 120,000 clones, approximately 94% of them seen only once. This specimen was peripheral blood, taken before pregnancy. These receptor sequences come from a female donor with multiple sclerosis, enrolled in a pregnancy study.

The chain uses TRBV7-2 and TRBJ1-5, with D maybe TRBD1 (6 bases). Trimming cost V 1 base and J 1 base, with 8 bases left between them. The CDR3 loop spans 15 amino acids. Germline V gives CDR1 SGHTA, CDR2 FQGNSA. This chain's CDR3 is CASSLVGGSNQPQHF. For the CDR3, the DNA is TGTGCCAGCAGCTTAGTTGGGGGCAGCAATCAGCCCCAGCATTTT.

This clone was detected only once. The chain links TRBV7-2 to TRBJ2-7; 11 bases are a match to TRBD1. Trimming at V came to 5 bases and at J to 4 bases, leaving 4 bases not matched to a gene. CDR1 and CDR2 from the germline V gene are SGHTA and FQGNSA. CDR3 size: 14 residues. As DNA, the CDR3 is TGTGCCAGCAGCGTCGGGGACAGGGGGTACGAGCAGTACTTC. Protein: CASSVGDRGYEQYF.

The V call is TRBV9, the J call TRBJ2-1, with a weak D call TRBD2 (6 bases). Germline CDR1 SGDLS, CDR2 YYNGEE. The CDR3 has 15 amino acids. Trimming removed 0 bases at V and 9 bases at J, with 16 bases between. This chain's CDR3 is CASSVAGTQRSEQFF. CDR3 nucleotides: TGTGCCAGCAGCGTAGCCGGGACTCAGAGGAGTGAGCAGTTCTTC.

The chain joins TRBV19 to TRBJ1-5; TRBD1 might be the D (5 bases). The CDR3 totals 16 residues. Germline CDR1 and CDR2: LNHDA and SQIVND (reference sequence). The germline V and J ends were trimmed by 2 bases and 1 base, with 12 bases remaining between them. CDR3: CASSIRPGGSNQPQHF. The CDR3, as DNA: TGTGCCAGTAGTATAAGGCCCGGGGGAAGCAATCAGCCCCAGCATTTT. The complete variable domain, with remaining parts taken from reference TRBV19 and TRBJ1-5, reads DGGITQSPKYLFRKEGQNVTLSCEQNLNHDAMYWYRQDPGQGLRLIYYSQIVNDFQKGDIAEGYSVSREKKESFPLTVTSAQKNPTAFYLCASSIRPGGSNQPQHFGDGTRLSIL.

V usage is TRBV29-1 and J usage is TRBJ2-3; 8 positions agree with TRBD2. V shed 4 bases, J shed 3 bases, and the junction held 6 bases outside the gene matches. The CDR3 has 14 residues. Germline-derived CDR1 and CDR2 are SQVTM and ANQGSEA. The CDR3 loop reads CSVAAGGSTDTQYF. DNA for the CDR3: TGCAGCGTTGCGGCGGGAGGAAGTACAGATACGCAGTATTTT.

The chain couples TRBV6-6 to TRBJ2-2; no clear D. Germline CDR1 reads MNHNY; CDR2 reads SVGAGI (reference sequence). The CDR3 is made up of 11 amino acids. V was clipped by 6 bases and J by 6 bases, with 5 bases between them. CDR3 DNA: TGTGCCAGCAGCTATCCCGGGGAGCTGTTTTTT. Protein: CASSYPGELFF.

V gene TRBV5-5 combines with J gene TRBJ2-4, with D tentatively TRBD2 (7 bases). V was shortened by 4 bases and J by 8 bases, with 16 bases between the two germline ends. Germline CDR1 is SGHKS and CDR2 is YYEKEE (reference sequence). This CDR3 has 14 amino acids. The CDR3 protein is CASSGQLGGDIQYF. The CDR3 DNA reads as TGTGCCAGCAGCGGACAGTTAGGGGGGGACATTCAGTACTTC.

The chain has TRBV7-3 and TRBJ2-1, with 8 bases matching TRBD1. The V gene end was trimmed by 3 bases and the J gene end by 7 bases; junction bases not matched to a gene: 11. Germline V gene data show CDR1 as SGHTA and CDR2 as FQGTGA. The CDR3 totals 16 residues. This CDR3 is CASSLGPGQGWNEQFF. Written as DNA, the CDR3 is TGTGCCAGCAGCTTGGGGCCCGGACAGGGTTGGAATGAGCAGTTCTTC.

This chain links TRBV11-2 with TRBJ2-5; 16 nucleotides line up with TRBD2. Looked up from germline, CDR1 is SGHAT and CDR2 is FQNNGV. This CDR3 spans 18 amino acids. J lost 4 bases, V lost 0 bases, and 5 bases had no gene match. The DNA for the CDR3 is TGTGCCAGCAGCTTAGATTTTGGGACTAGCGGGAGGGGAGAGACCCAGTACTTC. Its translation is CASSLDFGTSGRGETQYF.

This chain links TRBV12-5 with TRBJ1-5, with 9 positions matching TRBD1. The V gene end was trimmed by 2 bases and the J gene end by 2 bases; junction bases not matched to a gene: 10. The CDR3 sequence is 18 residues long. CDR1 and CDR2 (germline): LGHNT, FRNRAP. The chain's CDR3 is CASGLRDRENGGNQPQHF. The DNA for the CDR3 is TGTGCTAGTGGTTTGCGGGACAGGGAAAACGGAGGCAATCAGCCCCAGCATTTT.

The CDR3 sequence is CASSYSRTAETQYF. The CDR3 bases are TGTGCCAGCAGTTACTCGAGAACCGCCGAGACCCAGTACTTC. The chain combines TRBV6-5 with TRBJ2-5; the D is unclear. Germline V gives CDR1 MNHEY, CDR2 SVGAGI. V was pared by 0 bases and J by 5 bases, with 10 bases between. The CDR3 totals 14 residues.

The gene calls are TRBV7-3 and TRBJ2-2, with 8 bases identical to TRBD2. With 1 base clipped from V and 4 bases from J, the junction kept 5 bases outside the gene matches. Germline V gene lookup returns CDR1 SGHTA and CDR2 FQGTGA. The CDR3 contains 16 residues. The CDR3 DNA follows: TGTGCCAGCAGCTTAAAGGGCGGGAGGCGCACCGGGGAGCTGTTTTTT. This encodes CASSLKGGRRTGELFF.

V gene TRBV5-1 combines with J gene TRBJ1-1; D is unresolved. V dropped 4 bases and J dropped 8 bases, with 21 bases sitting between them. Per germline, CDR1 SGHRS and CDR2 YFSETQ. The CDR3 is made up of 15 amino acids. This CDR3 reads CASSPRFRVPGEAFF. CDR3 bases: TGCGCCAGCAGCCCCCGGTTCCGGGTACCTGGGGAAGCTTTCTTT.

This clone occurred once. This rearrangement joins TRBV7-8 to TRBJ1-2; D is uncertain. Germline CDR1 reads SGHVS; CDR2 reads FQNEAQ. V lost 5 bases and J lost 0, with 22 bases in between. This CDR3 has 18 residues. Written as DNA, the CDR3 is TGTGCCAGCAGCCCTGGAGGATCCGTTTACTCACCTAACTATGGCTACACCTTC. This gives the protein CASSPGGSVYSPNYGYTF. The full variable domain, completed using reference TRBV7-8 and TRBJ1-2, is GAGVSQSPRYKVAKRGQDVALRCDPISGHVSLFWYQQALGQGPEFLTYFQNEAQLDKSGLPSDRFFAERPEGSVSTLKIQRTQQEDSAVYLCASSPGGSVYSPNYGYTFGSGTRLTVV.

A single count supports this clone. The chain couples TRBV29-1 to TRBJ1-2; 9 bases agree with TRBD1. The germline gives CDR1 SQVTM, CDR2 ANQGSEA. The CDR3 is made up of 13 amino acids. V shed 6 bases and J 6 bases; nucleotides not matched to a gene: 8. The chain's CDR3 is CSVATRQGDGYTF. CDR3 DNA: TGCAGCGTCGCGACCCGACAGGGGGATGGCTACACCTTC.

V usage is TRBV6-6 and J usage is TRBJ1-1, with D possibly matching TRBD1 (5 bases). This CDR3 spans 12 amino acids. V shed 7 bases and J shed 6 bases, with 12 bases lying between them. Germline values: CDR1 MNHNY, CDR2 SVGAGI (reference sequence). The CDR3 loop is CASTSDTPEAFF. DNA of the CDR3: TGTGCCAGCACCTCGGACACCCCTGAAGCTTTCTTT.

This chain connects TRBV2 to TRBJ2-5; TRBD1 matches at 11 bases. V lost 2 bases, J lost 5 bases, and 7 bases stayed unmatched. Germline V gives CDR1 SNHLY, CDR2 FYNNEI. CDR3 length: 16 amino acids. CDR3 DNA: TGTGCCAGCAGTGAAAAGGACAGGGGGCGCTTGGAGACCCAGTACTTC. Its protein is CASSEKDRGRLETQYF.

This clone has a single count. This chain links TRBV6-6 with TRBJ1-2, with 10 bases matching TRBD1. This CDR3 has 16 amino acids. The junction had 11 bases not matched to a gene; V was cut back by 6 bases and J by 4 bases. The V gene's germline CDR1 is MNHNY and CDR2 SVGAGI (reference sequence). The CDR3, as DNA: TGTGCCAGCAGCTCACAGGGACAGGGGCGAGGCTATGGCTACACCTTC. It specifies CASSSQGQGRGYGYTF.

V and J are TRBV19 and TRBJ2-1; 15 nucleotides match TRBD2. Germline V gene sequence: CDR1 LNHDA, CDR2 SQIVND (reference sequence). The CDR3 length is 19 residues. The ends lost 5 bases at V and 0 bases at J; junction bases unmatched: 8. CDR3 protein: CASSLGTSGRRLSYNEQFF. CDR3 coding DNA: TGTGCCAGTAGTCTCGGGACTAGCGGGAGGCGACTCTCCTACAATGAGCAGTTCTTC.

The chain employs TRBV11-2 and TRBJ1-2; weak D call: TRBD1 (5 bases). CDR1 and CDR2 from the germline V gene are SGHAT and FQNNGV. The ends were cut back, 8 bases at V and 4 bases at J, with 14 bases in the middle. The CDR3 has 13 amino acids. DNA of the CDR3: TGTGCCAGCGGACGGGGGGTCCCCTATGGCTACACCTTC. The encoded protein is CASGRGVPYGYTF.

The chain has TRBV27 and TRBJ2-3; 9 bases agree with TRBD1. Germline V gene sequence: CDR1 MNHEY, CDR2 SMNVEV (reference sequence). This CDR3 is built from 17 residues. The ends lost 3 bases at V and 3 bases at J; junction bases unmatched: 10. CDR3 in DNA: TGTGCCAGCAGTTTTCGGGGGACAGGGATTTCGACAGATACGCAGTATTTT. This codes for CASSFRGTGISTDTQYF.

The chain links TRBV27 to TRBJ2-5; 8 bases fit TRBD1. Gene TRBJ2-7 matches the end of the DNA better, so the J call may be wrong. The CDR3 contains 17 residues. In germline, CDR1 is MNHEY, CDR2 SMNVEV (reference sequence). The CDR3 bases are TGTGCCAGCAGTTTCCTCGTTACAGGGGGGAGCTCCTACGAGCAGTACTTC. This gives the protein CASSFLVTGGSSYEQYF.

This CDR3 reads CASSALSRVGTEAFF. CDR3 nucleotide sequence: TGTGCCAGCAGTGCCCTGAGCAGGGTGGGGACTGAAGCTTTCTTT. This chain links TRBV25-1 with TRBJ1-1; TRBD1 might be the D (5 bases). The CDR3 sequence is 15 residues long. Germline V gene lookup returns CDR1 MGHDK and CDR2 SYGVNS. Trimming left V 4 bases short and J 5 bases short, with 17 bases between.

The V call is TRBV30, the J call TRBJ2-2; no definite D call. Trimming took off 8 bases at V and 6 bases at J, with 7 bases between the two ends. CDR1 is GTSNPN, CDR2 SVGIG, per germline (reference sequence). This CDR3 contains 10 residues. CDR3: CAHLAGELFF. In DNA form, the CDR3 reads TGTGCCCATTTAGCCGGGGAGCTGTTTTTT.

The chain uses TRBV2 and TRBJ2-5, with TRBD1 matching 10 bases. Germline trimming cut 7 bases from V and 4 bases from J; bases unmatched to any gene: 6. Germline V gene lookup returns CDR1 SNHLY and CDR2 FYNNEI. CDR3 length: 14 amino acids. The CDR3 here is CASNLDRGVETQYF. The CDR3 nucleotides read TGTGCCAGCAACCTGGACAGGGGGGTAGAGACCCAGTACTTC.

The rearrangement links TRBV19 to TRBJ2-3; TRBD2 matches 13 bases. CDR1 is LNHDA and CDR2 is SQIVND in the germline V gene (reference sequence). This CDR3 has 17 residues. The V segment lost 3 bases and the J segment 4 bases; nucleotides outside the gene matches: 7. The CDR3 protein is CASSMTGGLAGADTQYF. The CDR3 DNA is TGTGCCAGTAGTATGACCGGAGGACTAGCGGGAGCAGATACGCAGTATTTT.

This clone was detected only once. CDR3 sequence: CSTTWTGPGYTF. Written as DNA, the CDR3 is TGCAGCACAACTTGGACAGGGCCTGGCTACACCTTC. This sequence joins TRBV29-1 and TRBJ1-2; 8 bases fit TRBD1. Germline CDR1 is SQVTM and CDR2 is ANQGSEA. The CDR3 covers 12 residues. The V segment lost 8 bases and the J segment 7 bases; nucleotides outside the gene matches: 9.